Each of the 22 T cell receptor beta chains below was sequenced from the same sample in a study of graft-versus-host responses after intestinal transplantation. What these receptors recognize is not known. Some clones are missing from TCRdb's copy, which holds only in-frame ones; the method was immunoSEQ multiplex PCR. This sample has tens of thousands of clones, with about 79% found just once. The material sequenced was unstimulated CD8+ T cells sorted from spleen or lymph node cells, taken before intestinal transplant. The receptors were gathered from a human donor who received an intestinal transplant.

V and J are TRBV5-4 and TRBJ2-7, with D possibly matching TRBD2 (6 bases). The V gene's germline CDR1 is SGHNT and CDR2 YYREEE (reference sequence). The CDR3 covers 14 residues. V lost 0 bases to trimming and J lost 6 bases, with 13 bases between them. CDR3 sequence (DNA): TGTGCCAGCAGCTTGGACGGGAGCTTCTTCGAGCAGTACTTC. This codes for CASSLDGSFFEQYF.

The genes are TRBV28 and TRBJ2-1, with D possibly TRBD2 on 6 matching bases. CDR3 size: 13 residues. The V gene lost 3 bases and the J gene lost 4 bases, with 7 bases spanning the gap. Germline lookup yields CDR1 MDHEN and CDR2 SYDVKM. For the CDR3, the DNA is TGTGCCAGCAGTTTGGGAGGTTACAATGAGCAGTTCTTC. It translates to CASSLGGYNEQFF.

V usage is TRBV13 and J usage is TRBJ2-7, with 11 bases aligning to TRBD1. Germline CDR1 reads PRHDT; CDR2 reads FYEKMQ (reference sequence). CDR3 length: 15 residues. Losses at the gene ends were 4 bases for V and 4 bases for J; bases not matched to a gene: 6. CDR3 region: CASSSRTGGLYEQYF. The CDR3 DNA sequence: TGTGCCAGCAGCTCTAGGACAGGGGGCTTGTACGAGCAGTACTTC.

CDR3 loop: CASSSGSTGELFF. The CDR3 DNA reads TGTGCCAGCAGTTCGGGGTCCACCGGGGAGCTGTTTTTT. The chain joins TRBV27 to TRBJ2-2, with D tentatively TRBD2 (5 bases). The germline CDR1 and CDR2 sequences are MNHEY and SMNVEV (reference sequence). The length of the CDR3 is 13 residues. With 4 bases removed from V and 4 bases from J, the gap between germline ends came to 7 bases.

The rearrangement links TRBV7-9 to TRBJ2-3; D is possibly TRBD2 (6 bases). The V and J ends lost 4 bases and 4 bases respectively, with 9 bases between them. CDR3 length: 13 residues. Germline V lookup: CDR1 SEHNR, CDR2 FQNEAQ (reference sequence). CDR3 nucleotides: TGTGCCAGCAGCTCCACGGGGGCAGATACGCAGTATTTT. Amino acid sequence: CASSSTGADTQYF.

The chain joins TRBV5-6 to TRBJ2-7; D unresolved. V lost 0 bases and J 7 bases, leaving 11 bases between the germline ends. Germline-derived CDR1 and CDR2 are SGHDT and YYEEEE. CDR3 size: 13 residues. The CDR3, as DNA: TGTGCCAGCAGCTTGGACCCGGTTGTGGAGCAGTACTTC. Amino acid sequence: CASSLDPVVEQYF.

CDR3 nucleotide sequence: TGTGCCATCAGTGAGACAAATCAGCCCCAGCATTTT. This gives the protein CAISETNQPQHF. The chain uses TRBV10-3 and TRBJ1-5; D not certain. The CDR3 length is 12 residues. V lost 2 bases and J 4 bases, leaving 3 bases between the germline ends. Germline CDR1 and CDR2: ENHRY and SYGVKD.

The rearrangement links TRBV9 to TRBJ2-2; tentative D call: TRBD2 (6 bases). Germline V gene sequence: CDR1 SGDLS, CDR2 YYNGEE. Deletions cut 0 bases from V and 0 bases from J, with 12 bases between. This CDR3 contains 17 residues. The CDR3 loop is CASSVARRAPNTGELFF. CDR3 coding DNA: TGTGCCAGCAGCGTAGCCCGGAGGGCACCGAACACCGGGGAGCTGTTTTTT.

This chain joins TRBV7-9 and TRBJ2-2; unclear D gene. The CDR3 has 16 amino acids. Germline values: CDR1 SEHNR, CDR2 FQNEAQ (reference sequence). V lost 1 base and J 7 bases, leaving 16 bases between the germline ends. CDR3 DNA sequence: TGTGCCAGCAGCTTAGGTGCTCGTCAGACATTCGGGGAGCTGTTTTTT. Protein: CASSLGARQTFGELFF.

This rearrangement joins TRBV5-1 to TRBJ2-7; TRBD2 matches 8 bases. Germline CDR1 reads SGHRS; CDR2 reads YFSETQ. The CDR3 is made up of 14 amino acids. V was pared by 4 bases and J by 7 bases, with 10 bases of the junction left unmatched. In nucleotides, the CDR3 is TGCGCCAGCAGCATTCTCCTCCCGGGGGGGGAGCAGTACTTC. This gives the protein CASSILLPGGEQYF.

The chain carries TRBV7-9 and TRBJ1-3; D possibly corresponds to TRBD1 (6 bases). The germline gives CDR1 SEHNR, CDR2 FQNEAQ (reference sequence). With 1 base removed from V and 4 bases from J, the gap between germline ends came to 14 bases. The CDR3 sequence is 16 residues long. CDR3 DNA: TGTGCCAGCAGCTTAGATACAGGGATAGAAGGAAACACCATATATTTT. This encodes CASSLDTGIEGNTIYF.

The chain is built from TRBV28 and TRBJ2-6; 7 bases map to TRBD2. Germline V gene lookup returns CDR1 MDHEN and CDR2 SYDVKM. CDR3 length: 17 residues. With V trimmed by 4 bases and J by 4 bases, 10 bases remained unmatched. CDR3 sequence: CASSSGTTEWGANVLTF. The DNA for the CDR3 is TGTGCCAGCAGTTCCGGGACTACCGAGTGGGGGGCCAACGTCCTGACTTTC. The entire variable domain, with the rest obtained from reference TRBV28 and TRBJ2-6, is as follows: DVKVTQSSRYLVKRTGEKVFLECVQDMDHENMFWYRQDPGLGLRLIYFSYDVKMKEKGDIPEGYSVSREKKERFSLILESASTNQTSMYLCASSSGTTEWGANVLTFGAGSRLTVL.

This chain connects TRBV10-3 to TRBJ1-2, with TRBD1 matching 10 bases. CDR3 length: 17 amino acids. V was clipped by 0 bases and J by 6 bases; unmatched bases: 10. From germline, CDR1 is ENHRY and CDR2 SYGVKD. CDR3 in amino acids: CAISESGDRGRSDGYTF. DNA of the CDR3: TGTGCCATCAGTGAGTCGGGAGACAGGGGGCGCAGTGATGGCTACACCTTC.

This clone is deemed medium-sized. V and J are TRBV29-1 and TRBJ1-1, with TRBD1 matching over 9 bases. The germline V gene encodes CDR1 SQVTM and CDR2 ANQGSEA. V trimming: 5 bases; J trimming: 10 bases; junction bases outside the gene matches: 8. The CDR3 has 12 residues. CDR3 loop: CSVFTGGAGAFF. As DNA, the CDR3 is TGCAGCGTTTTCACAGGGGGCGCAGGAGCTTTCTTT.

CDR3 sequence reads: CASSELGGSWFF. In DNA form, the CDR3 reads TGTGCCAGCAGTGAATTGGGGGGTTCCTGGTTCTTC. This chain links TRBV6-1 with TRBJ2-1; tentative D call: TRBD2 (6 bases). CDR3 size: 12 residues. CDR1 is MNHNS and CDR2 is SASEGT in the germline V gene. Trimming left V 2 bases short and J 15 bases short, with 14 bases between.

The V and J genes are TRBV11-2 and TRBJ1-6; no clear D gene. The germline V and J ends were trimmed by 4 bases and 0 bases, with 10 bases remaining between them. The CDR3 totals 16 residues. Germline-derived CDR1 and CDR2 are SGHAT and FQNNGV. This chain's CDR3 is CASSSGVDSYNSPLHF. DNA for the CDR3: TGTGCCAGCAGCTCCGGGGTAGACTCCTATAATTCACCCCTCCACTTT.

This clone was observed a single time. The chain uses TRBV14 and TRBJ2-1; 16 bases are a match to TRBD2. This CDR3 has 18 amino acids. V lost 5 bases and J lost 4; bases outside the gene matches: 8. Germline CDR1 reads SGHDN; CDR2 reads FVKESK. DNA for the CDR3: TGTGCCAGCAGCGCGGGACTAGCGGGGGGGTTACTTTACAATGAGCAGTTCTTC. Its protein product is CASSAGLAGGLLYNEQFF.

The chain has TRBV30 and TRBJ2-7, with 12 bases fitting TRBD2. The CDR3 sequence is 13 residues long. With 5 bases clipped from V and 4 bases from J, the junction kept 3 bases outside the gene matches. Germline CDR1 reads GTSNPN; CDR2 reads SVGIG (reference sequence). This CDR3 reads CAWELAGGYEQYF. In DNA, the CDR3 is TGTGCCTGGGAACTAGCGGGGGGATACGAGCAGTACTTC.

This chain uses TRBV4-1 with TRBJ1-1; 10 bases fit TRBD1. The germline CDR1 and CDR2 sequences are MGHRA and YSYEKL. Germline trimming cut 4 bases from V and 6 bases from J; bases unmatched to any gene: 8. The CDR3 spans 15 residues. The CDR3 here is CASSPLTGGLAEAFF. Here the CDR3 DNA reads TGCGCCAGCAGCCCGCTGACAGGGGGCTTGGCTGAAGCTTTCTTT.

This chain links TRBV7-9 with TRBJ2-7, with 10 bases matching TRBD2. Germline V gene sequence: CDR1 SEHNR, CDR2 FQNEAQ (reference sequence). Unmatched junction bases numbered 9, after V lost 5 bases and J lost 5 bases. The CDR3 sequence is 15 residues long. The CDR3 protein is CASSHRSGGVNEQYF. Here the CDR3 DNA reads TGTGCCAGCAGCCACCGAAGCGGGGGGGTGAACGAGCAGTACTTC.

This chain uses TRBV2 with TRBJ2-5; no firm D call. The V end lost 4 bases, the J end lost 4 bases, and 4 bases lay between the germline ends. The CDR3 totals 11 residues. Germline loops: CDR1 SNHLY, CDR2 FYNNEI. The CDR3 coding sequence is TGTGCCAGCAGTGCGGGAGAGACCCAGTACTTC. This gives the protein CASSAGETQYF.

The genes are TRBV5-1 and TRBJ2-1; perhaps TRBD1 as D (5 bases). V was pared by 0 bases and J by 4 bases, with 11 bases between. Germline lookup yields CDR1 SGHRS and CDR2 YFSETQ. CDR3 length: 15 residues. CDR3 protein: CASSLAATVYNEQFF. The CDR3 DNA follows: TGCGCCAGCAGCTTGGCCGCGACAGTTTACAATGAGCAGTTCTTC.